This TCR beta chain was recorded in a study of shared T cell receptors in the human thymus. With 8 bases removed from V and 4 bases from J, the gap between germline ends came to 7 bases. This CDR3 is 11 amino acids long. Per the germline V gene, CDR1 is MDHEN and CDR2 is SYDVKM. Sequencing used immunoSEQ multiplex PCR; TCRdb keeps in-frame clones, though not all of them. The table has approximately 400,000 clones, around 95% seen once. The rearrangement uses TRBV28 and TRBJ2-3; no clear D gene. The sequenced sample was thymocytes. The TCR was taken from a human donor. The CDR3 nucleotides are TGTGCCAGCCTCAACGCAGATACGCAGTATTTT. As protein: CASLNADTQYF.